This T cell receptor (beta chain) was sequenced in a study of technical replicates of blood from several donors. The ends were cut back, 6 bases at V and 3 bases at J, with 17 bases in the middle. The CDR3 extends over 15 amino acids. Germline V gives CDR1 MNHEY, CDR2 SVGAGI. The data were produced by immunoSEQ multiplex PCR, yet TCRdb's version contains in-frame clones alone and is incomplete. The repertoire holds over 85,000 clones, with 90% to 96% as singletons. This TCR was recovered from a human donor in good health. The chain couples TRBV6-5 to TRBJ2-5; D is ambiguous. Material: T cells isolated from PBMCs. The CDR3 DNA is TGTGCCAGCAGCTCCCCTTTTGCGTCCAAAGAGACCCAGTACTTC. Amino acid sequence: CASSSPFASKETQYF.